The 3 T cell receptor beta chains in this list originate from one sample, sequenced in a study of blood T cell repertoires in COVID-19 (dated by TCRdb to 2019 to 2021). Libraries came from the immunoSEQ multiplex PCR assay. What TCRdb holds here is the immuneACCESS table cut down to in-frame rearrangements. Part of the clones is not present; checked against another copy, under half of the missing clones reflect an unresolved V gene, and the others are unexplained. The sample table lists 200,000 to 300,000 clones, approximately 84% of them with a count of one. The top ten clonotypes cover 1.9% of the sample. Sequenced sample: peripheral blood. The receptors come from a woman of 80 years or more with acute or convalescent COVID-19.

This clone was seen only once. CDR3 amino acids: CASSLDLAGEQFF. DNA of the CDR3: TGTGCCAGCAGCTTAGACCTAGCAGGTGAGCAGTTCTTC. The genes are TRBV7-9 and TRBJ2-1; D is possibly TRBD2 (5 bases). Germline V gives CDR1 SEHNR, CDR2 FQNEAQ (reference sequence). V lost 1 base and J 9 bases, leaving 10 bases between the germline ends. The CDR3 runs to 13 residues.

This clone was seen many times. CDR3 sequence reads: CASSPRGQDHTEAFF. The CDR3 DNA reads as TGTGCCAGCTCACCACGCGGACAAGACCACACTGAAGCTTTCTTT. This chain connects TRBV18 to TRBJ1-1; a possible D gene is TRBD1 (5 bases). Per the germline V gene, CDR1 is KGHSH and CDR2 is LQKENI. This CDR3 region has 15 residues. The germline V and J ends were trimmed by 1 base and 3 bases, with 12 bases remaining between them.

In this sample, this clone turned up once. V gene TRBV27 combines with J gene TRBJ1-1; 8 bases line up with TRBD1. The CDR3 has 14 amino acids. Germline V gene sequence: CDR1 MNHEY, CDR2 SMNVEV (reference sequence). The V gene end was trimmed by 2 bases and the J gene end by 5 bases; junction bases not matched to a gene: 4. The CDR3 region is CASSLQGAQTEAFF. CDR3 DNA: TGTGCCAGCAGTTTACAGGGGGCGCAGACTGAAGCTTTCTTT.